The rows below give T cell receptor beta chains drawn from one sample of a study of blood T cells in healthy people across ages. TCRdb itself ran the 5' RACE reads through MiXCR, one entry per CDR3 protein. The table includes approximately 850,000 distinct CDR3 sequences, roughly 60% detected once. Sequencing was performed on blood. These receptors were obtained from a man in his thirties or forties in good health. Each CDR3 is given without its conserved first and last residue. Clone size is not always given. Where it is, it says once, few, many or a class for expanded clones.

J	V	size	length	CDR3
TRBJ1-1	TRBV7-2	few	14	ASSLLPTVTNTEAF
TRBJ2-4	TRBV7-2	-	12	AGRYRDRGREQY
-	TRBV4-2	-	16	ASSQVPLGAGGPYEQY
TRBJ1-1	TRBV20-1	-	10	SATQGNTEAF
TRBJ2-1	TRBV7-6	-	11	ASSGGLINEQF
-	TRBV28	-	11	ASTKQGAETQY
TRBJ2-5	TRBV5-6	-	13	ASSFRGPNQETQY
TRBJ1-2	TRBV20-1	-	12	SASRQGAISGYT
TRBJ2-7	TRBV10-3	-	11	AIRSGTGDEQY
-	TRBV15	-	14	ATSREMALRAETQY
TRBJ2-7	TRBV7-2	-	12	ASSFNIVGSGQY
TRBJ2-4	TRBV6-1	-	11	ASRGSRPNIQY
TRBJ2-5	TRBV6-2/TRBV6-3	-	11	ASQATAQETQY
TRBJ1-2	TRBV27	few	12	ASKFRGAGYGYT
TRBJ1-2	TRBV24-1	-	12	ATSDDAEIYGYT
TRBJ2-7	TRBV3-1	-	14	ASSQDWGLANGEQY
TRBJ1-1	TRBV20-1	-	11	SARTERNTEAF
TRBJ1-5	TRBV6-5	-	13	ASRMTGGGNQPQH
TRBJ2-1	TRBV6-1	-	15	ASSGLAGDISYNEQF
TRBJ2-5	TRBV5-1	few	12	ASSLLMYQETQY
TRBJ2-3	TRBV7-2	few	10	ASRLTADTQY
TRBJ2-3	TRBV20-1	-	11	SAILGYTDTQY
TRBJ2-3	TRBV5-6	few	11	ASSLQRRDTQY
TRBJ2-2	TRBV6-5	-	16	ASSYDPGVYDNTGELF
TRBJ2-7	TRBV29-1	-	12	SVVSREGFYEQY
TRBJ2-3	TRBV14	-	12	ASSQRPYTDTQY
TRBJ2-5	TRBV4-3	-	15	ASSQDLPRDGGETQY
TRBJ2-7	TRBV27	-	13	ASSLGLAVLGEQY
TRBJ2-3	TRBV7-2	-	12	ASSSGLAGDTQY
TRBJ2-1	TRBV6-1	-	13	ASSIQGGVRNEQF
TRBJ1-2	TRBV6-6	-	12	ASTPTAGNYGYT
TRBJ1-1	TRBV12-3/TRBV12-4	-	11	ASSSPDGRRTF
TRBJ2-7	TRBV28	-	12	ASNGQGLSYEQY
TRBJ1-2	TRBV6-5	-	10	ASSLRWNGYT
TRBJ2-1	TRBV4-3	few	14	ASSQEGLAGDDEQF
TRBJ2-7	TRBV20-1	-	11	SARGLVYHEQY
TRBJ1-4	TRBV15	-	11	ATSARANEKLF
TRBJ2-1	TRBV20-1	-	14	GASGVPAISYNEQF
TRBJ2-3	TRBV3-1	-	14	ASSQALARGTDTQY
TRBJ2-5	TRBV5-1	-	13	ASSLGTSGEVTQY
TRBJ2-7	TRBV12-5	-	13	ASGLVPWGITEQY
TRBJ2-4	TRBV20-1	-	13	SAPPGGSSYNEQY
TRBJ2-2	TRBV7-2	few	12	ASSPLANTGELF
TRBJ2-1	TRBV29-1	-	12	CVERQTFTDEQF
TRBJ2-2	TRBV7-2	-	13	ASSLKGGQTGELF
TRBJ2-2	TRBV7-2	-	14	ASSLAGALNTGELF
TRBJ2-5	TRBV20-1	-	11	SARRLAQETQY
-	TRBV20-1	few	11	SAYRSGRETQY
TRBJ2-7	TRBV20-1	-	12	SANPEAASYEQY
TRBJ1-1	TRBV6-6	-	13	ASSSIDSKNTEAF
TRBJ2-1	TRBV6-5	-	14	ASSPTPAGSYNEQF
TRBJ2-1	TRBV6-2/TRBV6-3	-	15	ASSYRGLAGGRNEQF
TRBJ2-5	TRBV12-3/TRBV12-4	-	13	ASSWRGDSEETQY